This T cell receptor beta chain was profiled in a study of cytomegalovirus exposure and HLA in healthy donors. This clone was counted between two and nine times. Produced via immunoSEQ multiplex PCR; TCRdb's table is partial and in-frame only. The sample contains about 160,000 clones, roughly 91% of which appear only once. Trimming took 5 bases from V and 3 from J, leaving 6 bases between them. This CDR3 has 11 residues. The germline V gene has CDR1 DFQATT and CDR2 SNEGSKA (reference sequence). This TCR derives from a man aged 18 to 29 in good health and CMV-seronegative. This chain uses TRBV20-1 with TRBJ2-3, with no clear D. The sequencing sample was made of PBMCs. CDR3 sequence reads: CSAPLTDTQYF. CDR3 sequence (DNA): TGCAGTGCTCCTTTAACAGATACGCAGTATTTT.